A selection of T cell receptor beta chains follows, all from one sample in a study of blood T cell repertoires in COVID-19. The method was immunoSEQ multiplex PCR; TCRdb's version includes in-frame clones alone and lacks a portion of them. The sample comprises around 180,000 clones, 84% of which are singletons, and roughly 6.3% rests with the top ten. The sequencing input was peripheral blood. These TCRs come from a human donor in a cohort sampled during active COVID-19. Both conserved end residues are part of each CDR3.

j_call v_call cdr3_aa
TRBJ1-6 TRBV6-1 CASSEQSAGNSPLHF
TRBJ2-7 TRBV19 CASSMETSGTYEQYF
TRBJ1-1 TRBV5-1 CASSPTGGNTEAFF
TRBJ2-7 TRBV6-5 CASSRGTPYEQYF
TRBJ1-5 TRBV30 CAWSVSQPRKLTCPRGGQPQHF
TRBJ2-2 TRBV30 CAWAGVGTGELFF
TRBJ2-2 TRBV7-3 CASSFSTGQGLTGELFF
TRBJ2-4 TRBV9 CASSVLAGGPGMTKNIQYF
TRBJ2-7 TRBV5-1 CASSFQDEQYF
TRBJ1-5 TRBV19 CASSRVGEDSNQPQHF
TRBJ2-7 TRBV6-5 CASRAGTGPYEQYF
TRBJ2-1 TRBV5-1 CASSENRGDDEQFF
TRBJ1-1 TRBV2 CASSDGREAFF
TRBJ1-4 TRBV7-2 CASSLTFSQGNEKLFF
TRBJ2-1 TRBV19 CASSIFRDTNRDEQFF
TRBJ1-5 TRBV5-6 CASSLWRDRDFNQPQHF
TRBJ1-4 TRBV27 CASSLKGGGEKLFF
TRBJ2-5 TRBV11-1 CASSSPGQGEETQYF
TRBJ2-7 TRBV15 CATSPRGGSYEQYF
TRBJ1-1 TRBV27 CASSLRQGYTEAFF
TRBJ1-2 TRBV7-2 CASSGPGGEGYGYTF
TRBJ1-2 TRBV24-1 CATSALRDRGGYTF
TRBJ2-5 TRBV5-4 CASSWGDSQETQYF
TRBJ2-7 TRBV15 CATSRERSGNGYEQYF
TRBJ2-1 TRBV7-2 CASSPGPGGRNNEQFF
TRBJ1-1 TRBV5-5 CASSLVPRAEAFF
TRBJ1-5 TRBV4-1 CASSRGESGGYQPQHF
TRBJ2-1 TRBV3-1/TRBV3-2 CASSQDPYLAGGGNEQFF
TRBJ2-7 TRBV29-1 CSVIWDRTPYEQYF
TRBJ1-4 TRBV3-1/TRBV3-2 CASSTRRTGFNEKLFF
TRBJ1-4 TRBV11-1 CASSWDRADEKLFF
TRBJ1-1 TRBV19 CASSTDRGATEAFF
TRBJ2-7 TRBV3-1/TRBV3-2 CASSQDRGAPYEQYF
TRBJ1-1 TRBV11-2 CASSRGATEAFF
TRBJ1-2 TRBV19 CASTLDSLITF
TRBJ2-3 TRBV5-4 CASSFTIGGGADTQYF
TRBJ1-6 TRBV9 CASSAGGNSPLHF
TRBJ2-1 TRBV7-2 CASSLGTHNEQFF
TRBJ2-7 TRBV27 CASSRRQGDWSYEQYF
TRBJ2-1 TRBV5-4 CASSQRWSGGNEQFF
TRBJ2-1 TRBV7-3 CASSLTTSGVAEQFF
TRBJ2-5 TRBV3-1/TRBV3-2 CASSPTGGFGETQYF
TRBJ2-1 TRBV4-2 CASSQEGLPPSNEQFF
TRBJ2-7 TRBV7-9 CASSSWTSSYEQYF
TRBJ2-5 TRBV2 CASSAGTSGGVLETQYF